This passage covers 3 T cell receptor beta chains from one sample sequenced in a study of CD8 T cell repertoires and HIV-1 epitope variants. Which antigens these TCRs recognize remains unknown. Clones were sequenced by immunoSEQ multiplex PCR, and TCRdb holds only the in-frame ones, with some missing. The sample lists a few thousand clones, under 80% occurring once. Material: cultured CD8+ T cells derived from PBMCs. Source of these receptors: a male donor with HIV.

The chain couples TRBV6-1 to TRBJ1-1; 8 bases are a match to TRBD1. Germline V gene lookup returns CDR1 MNHNS and CDR2 SASEGT. The length of the CDR3 is 18 residues. Losses at the gene ends were 0 bases for V and 1 base for J; bases not matched to a gene: 10. The CDR3 region is CASSEALRTGKSNTEAFF. CDR3 coding DNA: TGTGCCAGCAGTGAAGCGCTTCGGACAGGGAAGTCGAACACTGAAGCTTTCTTT.

V and J are TRBV6-4 and TRBJ1-1; possible D gene TRBD1, 5 bases. The CDR3 has 14 amino acids. CDR1 MRHNA and CDR2 SNTAGT come from the germline V gene. V was trimmed by 3 bases and J by 1 base, leaving 9 bases between them. This CDR3 is CASSEGDGNTEAFF. CDR3 DNA: TGTGCCAGCAGTGAGGGGGACGGGAACACTGAAGCTTTCTTT.

This chain connects TRBV27 to TRBJ2-7; D is perhaps TRBD2 (6 bases). This CDR3 region has 13 residues. Germline V gene data show CDR1 as MNHEY and CDR2 as SMNVEV (reference sequence). The ends were cut back, 10 bases at V and 6 bases at J, with 19 bases in the middle. CDR3 DNA: TGTGCCACCAAGGTCCCGGGCGGGATCGAGCAGTACTTC. Protein: CATKVPGGIEQYF.